The entry below gives a single T cell receptor beta chain sequence along with its context. The CDR3 is made up of 13 amino acids. Trimming stripped 6 bases from V and 4 bases from J, with 12 bases between. Germline V CDR1 and CDR2: ENHRY, SYGVKD. The assay was carried out at the deep level. Sequenced by immunoSEQ multiplex PCR; TCRdb stores in-frame clones only, minus some. The repertoire holds fewer than 1.8 million clones, approximately 98.5% seen once, with 0.36% in the top ten. These data come from a study of shared clonotypes between healthy human individuals. Study information: Per donor, CD8 memory used one plate, CD8 naive used two, CD4 memory used three and CD4 naive used three.

The receptor was derived from a man younger than 40 in good health. The chain couples TRBV10-3 to TRBJ1-2; no definite D call. The sequencing sample was made of naive CD4+ T cells sorted from blood. The subset here: CD45RA+ positively selected. As DNA, the CDR3 is TGTGCCATCAGCGGTAATCCCAGCTATGGCTACACCTTC. It translates to CAISGNPSYGYTF.